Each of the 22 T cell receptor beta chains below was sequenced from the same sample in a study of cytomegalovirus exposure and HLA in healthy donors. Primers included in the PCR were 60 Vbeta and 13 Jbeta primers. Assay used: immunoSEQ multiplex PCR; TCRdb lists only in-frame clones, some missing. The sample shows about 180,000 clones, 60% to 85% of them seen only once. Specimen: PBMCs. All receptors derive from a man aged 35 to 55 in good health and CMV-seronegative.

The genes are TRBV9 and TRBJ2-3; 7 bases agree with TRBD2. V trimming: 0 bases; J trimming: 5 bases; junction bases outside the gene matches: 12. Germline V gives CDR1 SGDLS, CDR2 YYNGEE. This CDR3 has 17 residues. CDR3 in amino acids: CASSVAAGATTGDTQYF. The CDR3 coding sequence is TGTGCCAGCAGCGTAGCGGCGGGAGCTACAACCGGAGATACGCAGTATTTT.

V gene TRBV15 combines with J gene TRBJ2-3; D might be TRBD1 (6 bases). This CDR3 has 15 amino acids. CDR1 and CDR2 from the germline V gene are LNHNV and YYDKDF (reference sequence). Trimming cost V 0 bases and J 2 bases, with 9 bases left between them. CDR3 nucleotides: TGTGCCACCAGCAGAGATGGACAGCTCACAGATACGCAGTATTTT. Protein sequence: CATSRDGQLTDTQYF.

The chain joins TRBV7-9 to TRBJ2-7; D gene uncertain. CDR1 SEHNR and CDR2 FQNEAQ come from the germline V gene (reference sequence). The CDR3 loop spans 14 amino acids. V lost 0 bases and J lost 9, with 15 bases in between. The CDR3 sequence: CASSLAETLAGQYF. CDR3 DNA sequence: TGTGCCAGCAGCTTAGCGGAGACCCTCGCCGGGCAGTACTTC.

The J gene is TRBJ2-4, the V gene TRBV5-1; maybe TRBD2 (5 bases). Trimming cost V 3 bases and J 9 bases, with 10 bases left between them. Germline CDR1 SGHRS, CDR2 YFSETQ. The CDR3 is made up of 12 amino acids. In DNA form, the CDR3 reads TGCGCCAGCAGCTCCGACGGAGGCATTCAGTACTTC. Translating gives CASSSDGGIQYF.

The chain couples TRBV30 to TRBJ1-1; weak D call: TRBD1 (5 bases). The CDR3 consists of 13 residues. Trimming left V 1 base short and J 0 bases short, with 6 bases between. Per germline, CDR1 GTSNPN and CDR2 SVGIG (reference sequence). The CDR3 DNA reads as TGTGCCTGGAGTGCAGGGATGAACACTGAAGCTTTCTTT. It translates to CAWSAGMNTEAFF.

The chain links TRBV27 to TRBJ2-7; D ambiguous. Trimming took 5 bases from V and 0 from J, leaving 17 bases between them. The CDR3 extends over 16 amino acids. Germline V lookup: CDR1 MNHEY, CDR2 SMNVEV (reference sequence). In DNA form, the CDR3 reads TGTGCCAGCAGTCCGAGAGGCGGATTTAGCTCCTACGAGCAGTACTTC. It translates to CASSPRGGFSSYEQYF.

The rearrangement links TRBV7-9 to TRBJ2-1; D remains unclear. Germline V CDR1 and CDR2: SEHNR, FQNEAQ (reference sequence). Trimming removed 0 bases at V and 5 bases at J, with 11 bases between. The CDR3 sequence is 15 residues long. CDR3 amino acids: CASSLARSPDNEQFF. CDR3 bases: TGTGCCAGCAGCTTAGCTCGGTCCCCGGACAATGAGCAGTTCTTC.

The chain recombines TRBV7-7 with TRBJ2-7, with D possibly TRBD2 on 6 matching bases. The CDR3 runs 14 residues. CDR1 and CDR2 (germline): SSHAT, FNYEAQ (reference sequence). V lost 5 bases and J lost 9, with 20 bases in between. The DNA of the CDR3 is TGTGCCAGCAGCCCGGGACTGCCCCCGGCCTCGCAGTACTTC. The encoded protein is CASSPGLPPASQYF.

The CDR3 DNA follows: TGTGCCAGCAGTACCCAACTAGGTTACGAGCAGTACTTC. Protein sequence: CASSTQLGYEQYF. The chain joins TRBV27 to TRBJ2-7, with a tentative D call TRBD2 (5 bases). The V gene lost 5 bases and the J gene lost 4 bases, with 12 bases spanning the gap. There are 13 residues in the CDR3. Germline CDR1 and CDR2: MNHEY and SMNVEV (reference sequence).

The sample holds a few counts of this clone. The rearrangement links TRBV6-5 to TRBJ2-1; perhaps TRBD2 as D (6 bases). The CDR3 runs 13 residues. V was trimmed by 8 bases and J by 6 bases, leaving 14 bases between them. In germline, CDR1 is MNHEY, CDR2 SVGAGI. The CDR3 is CASRGTERNEQFF. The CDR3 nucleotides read TGTGCCAGCCGCGGGACGGAGCGCAATGAGCAGTTCTTC.

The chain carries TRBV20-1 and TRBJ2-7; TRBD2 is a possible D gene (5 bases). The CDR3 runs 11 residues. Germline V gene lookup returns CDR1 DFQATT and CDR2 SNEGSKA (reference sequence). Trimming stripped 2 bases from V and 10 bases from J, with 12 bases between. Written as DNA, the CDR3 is TGCAGTGCTAGAAAAACGGACTTCCAGTACTTC. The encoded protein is CSARKTDFQYF.

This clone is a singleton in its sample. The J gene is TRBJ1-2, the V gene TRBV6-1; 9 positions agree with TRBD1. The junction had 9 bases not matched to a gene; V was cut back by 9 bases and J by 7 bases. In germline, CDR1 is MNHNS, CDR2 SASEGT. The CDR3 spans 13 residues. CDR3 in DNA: TGTGCCAGTAGAACCGGGACAGGGTTTGGCTACACCTTC. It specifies CASRTGTGFGYTF.

The CDR3 here is CAISESKTHHEKLFF. As DNA, the CDR3 is TGTGCCATCAGTGAGTCGAAGACTCACCATGAAAAACTGTTTTTT. The gene calls are TRBV10-3 and TRBJ1-4; D not resolved. Germline loops: CDR1 ENHRY, CDR2 SYGVKD. This CDR3 is built from 15 residues. Trimming took 0 bases from V and 6 from J, leaving 11 bases between them.

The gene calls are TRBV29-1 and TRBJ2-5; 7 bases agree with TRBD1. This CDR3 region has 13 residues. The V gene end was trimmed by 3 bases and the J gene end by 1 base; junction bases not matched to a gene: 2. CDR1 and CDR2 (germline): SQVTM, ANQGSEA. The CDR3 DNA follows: TGCAGCGTTGACAAGGGGGCCCAAGAGACCCAGTACTTC. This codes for CSVDKGAQETQYF.

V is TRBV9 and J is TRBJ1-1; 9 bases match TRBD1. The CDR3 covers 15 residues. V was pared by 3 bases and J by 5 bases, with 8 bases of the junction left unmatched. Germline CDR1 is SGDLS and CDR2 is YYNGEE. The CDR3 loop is CASSALDRGRTEAFF. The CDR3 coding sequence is TGTGCCAGCAGCGCCCTGGACAGGGGCAGGACTGAAGCTTTCTTT.

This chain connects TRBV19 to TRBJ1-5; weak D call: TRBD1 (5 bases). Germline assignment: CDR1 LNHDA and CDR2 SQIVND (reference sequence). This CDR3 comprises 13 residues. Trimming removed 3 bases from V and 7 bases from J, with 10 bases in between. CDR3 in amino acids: CASSIGAEQPQHF. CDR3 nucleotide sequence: TGTGCCAGTAGTATTGGGGCGGAGCAGCCCCAGCATTTT.

CDR3 coding DNA: TGTGCCAGTAGTCCGAGACAGGCCAACTCCTACAATGAGCAGTTCTTC. Residues: CASSPRQANSYNEQFF. The chain uses TRBV19 and TRBJ2-1, with a tentative D call TRBD1 (6 bases). Trimming left V 5 bases short and J 0 bases short, with 14 bases between. CDR1 and CDR2 from the germline V gene are LNHDA and SQIVND (reference sequence). The length of the CDR3 is 16 residues.

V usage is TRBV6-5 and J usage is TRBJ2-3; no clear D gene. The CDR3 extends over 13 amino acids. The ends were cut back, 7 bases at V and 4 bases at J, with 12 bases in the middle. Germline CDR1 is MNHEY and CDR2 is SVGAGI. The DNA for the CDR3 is TGTGCCAGCATTATGGCAGGCGCAGATACGCAGTATTTT. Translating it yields CASIMAGADTQYF.

The CDR3 DNA reads as TGCGCCAGCAGCCAAGATCGGCGGACCTCAACGGGGGAGACCCAGTACTTC. This encodes CASSQDRRTSTGETQYF. This chain links TRBV4-3 with TRBJ2-5, with a possible D match to TRBD2 (5 bases). The CDR3 sequence is 17 residues long. V was clipped by 0 bases and J by 5 bases, with 19 bases between them. From germline, CDR1 is LGHNA and CDR2 YSLEER.

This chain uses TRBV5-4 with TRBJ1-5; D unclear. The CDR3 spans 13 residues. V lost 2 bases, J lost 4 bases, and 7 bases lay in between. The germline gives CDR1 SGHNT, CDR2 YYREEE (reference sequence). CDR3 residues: CASSFGRNQPQHF. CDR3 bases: TGTGCCAGCAGCTTTGGTCGGAATCAGCCCCAGCATTTT.

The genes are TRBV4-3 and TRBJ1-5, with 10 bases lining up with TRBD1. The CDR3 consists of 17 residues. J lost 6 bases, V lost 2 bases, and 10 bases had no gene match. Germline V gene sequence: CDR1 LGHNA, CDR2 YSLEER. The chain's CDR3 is CASSQLPSTGGGQPQHF. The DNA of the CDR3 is TGCGCCAGCAGCCAACTTCCTTCGACAGGGGGCGGTCAGCCCCAGCATTTT.

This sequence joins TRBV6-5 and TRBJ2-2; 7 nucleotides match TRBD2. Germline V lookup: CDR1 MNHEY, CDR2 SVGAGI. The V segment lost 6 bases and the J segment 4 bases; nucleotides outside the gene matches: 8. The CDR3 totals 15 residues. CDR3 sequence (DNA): TGTGCCAGCAGCCCCTCCCCGGGGGGCACCGGGGAGCTGTTTTTT. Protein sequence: CASSPSPGGTGELFF.